A single TCR beta chain is shown here with its context. The specificity of this receptor is unknown. It has no much larger one-base neighbor in the sample; base qualities were not kept. The entry originates in a study of blood T cell repertoires in COVID-19 (dated by TCRdb to 2019 to 2021). Turning to the overall study: Collaborator samples came from the United States, Italy and Spain and covered acute and convalescent phases of COVID-19. The samples were drawn from the first 160 participants of the ongoing ImmuneRACE study and from over a thousand subjects provided by 6 global collaborators. HLA class I and class II types, where available, came from metadata supplied by the sample provider rather than from assay-based typing. The sample metadata nearly always contained a de-identified subject ID, COVID-19 status, age in years and sex. The repertoires were released in a freely available public database meant as a resource for research on the immune response to SARS-CoV-2. The prospective study material was composed of cDNA or gDNA derived from T cells, B-cell-depleted T cells, or PBMCs. The dataset comprised deeply sampled blood TCRbeta repertoires from subjects exposed to, actively infected with, or recovered from COVID-19. General findings and caveats noted by the study authors: How much clinical and demographic metadata was included differed by source and by participant, and the metadata was provided uncurated.

In the prospective study, participants were roughly 18 to 95 years old, resided in under 30 geographic areas of the United States, and were enrolled through a virtual design. Cohort assignment in the prospective study relied on participant-reported clinical history from a screening survey and a study questionnaire. For ImmuneRACE Cohort 3, a participant was defined as recovered based on two consecutive negative NP/OP PCR tests, clearance by a healthcare professional, or resolution of symptoms. In the prospective study, whole blood, serum and a nasopharyngeal or oropharyngeal swab were collected from each participant by mobile phlebotomists. Participants in the prospective study had the option to provide additional blood draws and questionnaires over an approximately two-month period. Before DNA extraction, prospective study blood samples were shipped either frozen or at room temperature. V loses 4 bases, J loses 2 bases, and the germline ends lie 20 bases apart. Measured from the cysteine to the phenylalanine, the CDR3 is 17 residues long. Left in the record is the CDR3 DNA by itself, 51 bases read in frame from the first base. CDR1 and CDR2 (SGHRS, YFSETQ) derive from the germline V gene.

TCRbeta CDR3 regions were amplified from genomic DNA using the immunoSEQ Assay, a bias-controlled multiplex PCR. Processing in the source paper ran as follows. The number of nucleated cells in each sample was estimated by amplification of reference gene primers within the assay. To quantify the absolute abundance of each unique TCRbeta CDR3 rearrangement, sequence reads were collapsed and filtered. For each sample, productive Simpson clonality was calculated by taking the square root of Simpson's diversity index across productive rearrangements. This immuneACCESS table, as held by TCRdb, lists in-frame sequences with V and J called but not all clones. Of the missing ones, under half trace to an unresolved V gene in checked studies; the others have no known cause. V, J and clone size reflect that table, while D and trimming were determined from the DNA. In this sample the table shows about 350,000 clones, about 90% of which occur a single time. In total, the top ten clones hold roughly 0.94% of the sample.

Material for sequencing was PBMCs or T cells enriched from blood (not recorded which). Rearrangement joined TRBV5-1 to TRBJ2-3; a tentative D call is TRBD2 (7 bases match). The receptor was derived from a woman aged 25 to 39 who had recovered from COVID-19. Read as DNA, the sequence is TGCGCCAGCAGCCTAAAGGAGGGGGGGCATTACACAGATACGCAGTATTTT. This codes for CASSLKEGGHYTDTQYF.